One sample yielded the 16 T cell receptor beta chains listed below, sequenced in a study of blood T cell repertoires in COVID-19 (dated by TCRdb to 2020 to 2021). Libraries were constructed by the immunoSEQ multiplex PCR assay. The table was pulled from immuneACCESS by TCRdb, which kept in-frame rearrangements only. Such tables lose some clones; where checked, under half of the loss comes from unresolved V genes, and the rest has no known cause. Counted in this sample were about 130,000 clones; around 79% of them appeared once. Less than 5% of the sample is in the top ten clones. Sequencing was carried out using peripheral blood. These receptors came from a woman in her 70s with COVID-19, enrolled during active disease.

This clone turned up a few times. This rearrangement joins TRBV5-1 to TRBJ2-3; TRBD2 matches 9 bases. CDR3 size: 17 residues. V gave up 0 bases and J gave up 1 base; unmatched junction bases: 6. The germline V gene encodes CDR1 SGHRS and CDR2 YFSETQ. CDR3 residues: CASSLALAGKGTDTQYF. The CDR3 coding sequence is TGCGCCAGCAGCTTGGCCCTAGCGGGGAAAGGCACAGATACGCAGTATTTT.

A note on this clone: Other nucleotide sequences in the sample specify the same CDR3. The J gene is TRBJ1-5, the V gene TRBV14, with D possibly TRBD1 on 6 matching bases. This CDR3 contains 16 residues. CDR1 SGHDN and CDR2 FVKESK come from the germline V gene. V lost 4 bases and J 7 bases, leaving 20 bases between the germline ends. The CDR3 region is CASSLQGGGTGQPQHF. In DNA, the CDR3 is TGTGCCAGCAGCCTTCAAGGGGGGGGGACGGGGCAGCCCCAGCATTTT.

The J gene is TRBJ1-2, the V gene TRBV3-1 (or the pseudogene TRBV3-2); tentatively, D is TRBD1 (5 bases). The germline V gene encodes CDR1 LGHDT and CDR2 YNNKEL (reference sequence). CDR3 size: 14 residues. Trimming left V 6 bases short and J 8 bases short, with 19 bases between. The CDR3, as DNA: TGTGCCAGCAGGAAGGAGCGCAGGGAGGGAGGCTACACCTTC. It yields the protein CASRKERREGGYTF.

The chain combines TRBV5-1 with TRBJ2-5; 7 positions match TRBD1. There are 13 residues in the CDR3. Germline V gene lookup returns CDR1 SGHRS and CDR2 YFSETQ. Losses at the gene ends were 4 bases for V and 3 bases for J; bases not matched to a gene: 3. The chain's CDR3 is CASSRTGEETQYF. CDR3 nucleotides: TGCGCCAGCAGCAGAACAGGGGAAGAGACCCAGTACTTC.

This clone came up once. The J gene is TRBJ2-3, the V gene TRBV6-4; TRBD2 matches 9 bases. With V trimmed by 3 bases and J by 5 bases, 3 bases remained unmatched. Germline V lookup: CDR1 MRHNA, CDR2 SNTAGT. CDR3 length: 14 amino acids. For the CDR3, the DNA is TGTGCCAGCAGTGAAAGCGGGGGGCGAGATACGCAGTATTTT. It yields the protein CASSESGGRDTQYF.

The V gene is TRBV9, the J gene TRBJ1-6; TRBD1 matches at 8 bases. Germline V gene data show CDR1 as SGDLS and CDR2 as YYNGEE. V was clipped by 4 bases and J by 8 bases; unmatched bases: 5. The length of the CDR3 is 14 residues. CDR3 nucleotide sequence: TGTGCCAGCAGCAGGACAGGGTTTGATTCACCCCTCCACTTT. Translation: CASSRTGFDSPLHF.

The J gene is TRBJ1-6, the V gene TRBV6-5; 10 bases line up with TRBD1. Trimming cost V 6 bases and J 9 bases; bases outside gene matches: 8. The CDR3 loop spans 15 amino acids. Germline CDR1 is MNHEY and CDR2 is SVGAGI. The CDR3 sequence is CASRYRDRGGSPLHF. The DNA of the CDR3 is TGTGCCAGCAGGTACCGGGACAGGGGAGGTTCACCCCTCCACTTT.

J is TRBJ1-1 and V is TRBV30; D call uncertain. The V end was cut by 7 bases, the J end by 11 bases, with 17 bases between. The CDR3 has 11 residues. CDR1 is GTSNPN, CDR2 SVGIG, per germline (reference sequence). DNA for the CDR3: TGTGCCTTTGCCCCGGGAGTAGTGGCTTTCTTT. Translation gives CAFAPGVVAFF. Full variable domain (remainder filled in from reference TRBV30 and TRBJ1-1): SQTIHQWPATLVQPVGSPLSLECTVEGTSNPNLYWYRQAAGRGLQLLFYSVGIGQISSEVPQNLSASRPQDRQFILSSKKLLLSDSGFYLCAFAPGVVAFFGQGTRLTVV.

The gene calls are TRBV6-6 and TRBJ1-2, with 9 bases that match TRBD1. V lost 7 bases to trimming and J lost 4 bases; unmatched junction nucleotides: 10. The CDR3 consists of 15 residues. The V gene's germline CDR1 is MNHNY and CDR2 SVGAGI (reference sequence). The chain's CDR3 is CASNPLGGQGYGYTF. The CDR3 region has the DNA TGTGCCAGCAATCCACTCGGGGGACAGGGCTATGGCTACACCTTC.

This sequence joins TRBV7-9 and TRBJ1-5; possibly TRBD1 for D (6 bases). Trimming cost V 5 bases and J 1 base, with 15 bases left between them. Germline V gene sequence: CDR1 SEHNR, CDR2 FQNEAQ (reference sequence). The CDR3 consists of 16 residues. The CDR3 DNA follows: TGTGCCAGCAGCCCCTTCACAGGGTTGAGCAATCAGCCCCAGCATTTT. Its protein is CASSPFTGLSNQPQHF.

The chain uses TRBV29-1 and TRBJ2-1; 11 nucleotides agree with TRBD1. Germline CDR1 and CDR2: SQVTM and ANQGSEA. This CDR3 has 13 amino acids. V lost 3 bases, J lost 7 bases, and 2 bases stayed unmatched. The CDR3 bases are TGCAGCGTTGACGGACAGGGGGCGAATGAGCAGTTCTTC. Translation: CSVDGQGANEQFF.

The CDR3 spells CAISPQDSPLHF. CDR3 DNA sequence: TGTGCCATCAGCCCCCAGGATTCACCCCTCCACTTT. The V and J genes are TRBV10-3 and TRBJ1-6, with no clear D. The germline V and J ends were trimmed by 6 bases and 8 bases, with 8 bases remaining between them. CDR1 is ENHRY, CDR2 SYGVKD, per germline. The CDR3 totals 12 residues.

This chain joins TRBV2 and TRBJ1-6, with a weak D call TRBD1 (6 bases). V lost 6 bases, J lost 7 bases, and 13 bases lay in between. The CDR3 extends over 14 amino acids. Germline V gene data show CDR1 as SNHLY and CDR2 as FYNNEI. CDR3 residues: CASSGQPQNSPLHF. Written as DNA, the CDR3 is TGTGCCAGCAGCGGACAGCCTCAGAATTCACCCCTCCACTTT. Full variable domain (rest looked up from reference TRBV2 and TRBJ1-6): EPEVTQTPSHQVTQMGQEVILRCVPISNHLYFYWYRQILGQKVEFLVSFYNNEISEKSEIFDDQFSVERPDGSNFTLKIRSTKLEDSAMYFCASSGQPQNSPLHFGNGTRLTVT.

This clone was detected a few times. The chain combines TRBV18 with TRBJ1-4, with D possibly matching TRBD1 (5 bases). Trimming pared 2 bases from V and 3 bases from J, leaving 7 bases between. Germline CDR1 and CDR2: KGHSH and LQKENI. The CDR3 contains 14 residues. CDR3 sequence (DNA): TGTGCCAGCTCACCAGGGGCAGCTAATGAAAAACTGTTTTTT. Its protein is CASSPGAANEKLFF. Full variable domain (missing parts from reference TRBV18 and TRBJ1-4): NAGVMQNPRHLVRRRGQEARLRCSPMKGHSHVYWYRQLPEEGLKFMVYLQKENIIDESGMPKERFSAEFPKEGPSILRIQQVVRGDSAAYFCASSPGAANEKLFFGSGTQLSVL.

This CDR3 is CASSPGLGELFF. CDR3 coding DNA: TGTGCCAGCAGCCCGGGACTCGGGGAGCTGTTTTTT. The V and J genes are TRBV2 and TRBJ2-2; TRBD2 is a possible D gene (6 bases). CDR1 and CDR2 (germline): SNHLY, FYNNEI. This CDR3 comprises 12 residues. The V and J ends lost 6 bases and 7 bases respectively, with 9 bases between them.

J is TRBJ1-4 and V is TRBV4-1; a weak D match, TRBD1 (6 bases). The V end was cut by 4 bases, the J end by 4 bases, with 22 bases between. The length of the CDR3 is 18 residues. CDR1 MGHRA and CDR2 YSYEKL come from the germline V gene. CDR3 protein: CASSPGSGHSIINEKLFF. The DNA of the CDR3 is TGCGCCAGCAGCCCCGGATCGGGACACAGTATTATTAATGAAAAACTGTTTTTT.